Below, one T cell receptor (beta chain) is given with its context. Antigen unknown. All the patients suffered relapse after autologous stem cell transplantation, and brentuximab vedotin exposure differed. Complete response, partial response or progressive disease was each patient's best response. The assay was immunoSEQ multiplex PCR, and TCRdb's table has in-frame clones only and misses some. The sample consists of some 45,000 clones, about nine tenths of them appearing once. The entry originates in a study of PD-1 blockade in classical Hodgkin lymphoma. General observations from the study: Diversity in CD4+ TCRs, unlike that measured in CD8+ TCRs, had risen significantly by C4D1. Patients newly diagnosed and complete responders had comparable baseline diversity. Newly diagnosed patients had baseline TCR diversity that was reportedly lower than that of healthy donors.

J gave up 7 bases and V 4 bases, and 10 bases lay outside the gene matches. The CDR3 has 14 residues. Germline-derived CDR1 and CDR2 are SGHKS and YYEKEE (reference sequence). The sequences come from peripheral blood mononuclear cells (PBMCs), collected at baseline. The chain couples TRBV5-5 to TRBJ2-7; 8 bases map to TRBD1. The origin of this receptor is a human donor with classical Hodgkin lymphoma. This CDR3 reads CASSPDRGLREQYF. CDR3 coding DNA: TGTGCCAGCAGCCCAGACAGGGGATTGAGGGAGCAGTACTTC.